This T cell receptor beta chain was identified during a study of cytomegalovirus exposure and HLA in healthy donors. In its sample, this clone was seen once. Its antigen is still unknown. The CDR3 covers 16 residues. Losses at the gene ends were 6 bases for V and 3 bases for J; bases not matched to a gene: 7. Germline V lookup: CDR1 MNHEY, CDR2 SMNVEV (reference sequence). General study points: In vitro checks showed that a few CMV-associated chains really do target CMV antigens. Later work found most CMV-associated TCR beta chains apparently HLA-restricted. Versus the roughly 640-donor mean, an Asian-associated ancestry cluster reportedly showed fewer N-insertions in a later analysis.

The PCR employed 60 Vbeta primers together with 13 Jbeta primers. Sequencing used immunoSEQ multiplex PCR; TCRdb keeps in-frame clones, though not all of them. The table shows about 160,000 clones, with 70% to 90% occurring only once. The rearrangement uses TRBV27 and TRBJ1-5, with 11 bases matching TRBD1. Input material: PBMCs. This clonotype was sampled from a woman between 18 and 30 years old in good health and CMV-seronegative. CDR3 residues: CASRDRGQEDNQPQHF. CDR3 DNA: TGTGCCAGCAGGGACAGGGGGCAAGAAGACAATCAGCCCCAGCATTTT.